This TCR beta chain was recorded in a study of shared clonotypes between healthy human individuals. CDR1 and CDR2 (germline): MDHEN, SYDVKM. This CDR3 has 17 amino acids. Between the trimmed V and J ends, which lost 2 bases and 2 bases, there was a span of 16 bases. Some clones are missing from TCRdb's copy, which holds only in-frame ones; the method was immunoSEQ multiplex PCR. The data hold fewer than 1.4 million clones, with 75% to 80% observed a single time. The chain has TRBV28 and TRBJ1-3; TRBD1 might be the D (5 bases). The origin of this receptor is a man between 18 and 35 years old in good health. Some clones in this sample may be carry-over from other donors' samples. The sequenced sample consisted of memory CD4+ T cells from PBMCs. The sample's subset: CD45RA-negative fraction. CDR3 loop: CASSLAWSRVAGNTIYF. CDR3 bases: TGTGCCAGCAGTTTAGCGTGGTCCAGGGTGGCTGGAAACACCATATATTTT.